The source of this T cell receptor (beta chain) is a study of shared clonotypes between healthy human individuals. Per the original methods: Filtering differed because ImmunoSEQ produced junction-only sequences that carried no quality scores. Assay: immunoSEQ multiplex PCR; the TCRdb copy retains only in-frame clones and omits some. V and J calls and clone size are copied from that table; D and trimming were computed from the DNA. Of roughly 1,100,000 clones detected, roughly 80% appear once; the ten largest clones hold 1.4%. CDR1 is MNHNS and CDR2 is SASEGT in the germline V gene. With 6 bases clipped from V and 9 bases from J, the junction kept 6 bases outside the gene matches. The CDR3 length is 13 residues.

The receptor was derived from a man younger than 35 in good health. V gene TRBV6-1 combines with J gene TRBJ1-2; 11 nucleotides match TRBD1. Sequencing used memory CD4+ T cells sorted from blood. Noted subset: CD45RA-negative fraction. The CDR3: CASRPGTGGRYTF. In DNA, the CDR3 is TGTGCCAGCAGGCCCGGGACAGGGGGACGCTACACCTTC.